This TCR beta chain appears in the sequencing data of a study of CD8 T cells in Susac syndrome. In the case of this clonotype: The antigen is undetermined.

Random hexamers served to reverse transcribe roughly 0.45 to 1 ug RNA. TCR beta CDR3 was amplified by immunoSEQ covering 54 Vbeta and 13 Jbeta. TCRdb analysed the immunoSEQ multiplex PCR reads with MiXCR anew, one entry per CDR3 protein. The table lists 250,000 or so distinct CDR3 sequences, 80% to 95% of them singletons. The CDR3 runs 17 residues. V shed 3 bases and J shed 2 bases, with 16 bases lying between them. Sequencing targeted TCR beta in T cells from blood (CD8+ and CD4+). TEMRA cells were FACS-enriched, and CD8+ and CD4+ T cells were isolated negatively. Study results and limitations: The number of individuals included in the study's TCR sequencing and HLA analysis was acknowledged as relatively small.

The source is a human donor with multiple sclerosis. The sequencing input was CD4+ T cells from PBMCs. The chain employs TRBV12-3 or TRBV12-4 and TRBJ2-2, with a weak D call TRBD1 (6 bases). CDR3 sequence: CASSFVPGDFNTGELFF. The DNA of the CDR3 is TGTGCCAGCAGTTTCGTCCCAGGGGATTTTAACACCGGGGAGCTGTTTTTT.